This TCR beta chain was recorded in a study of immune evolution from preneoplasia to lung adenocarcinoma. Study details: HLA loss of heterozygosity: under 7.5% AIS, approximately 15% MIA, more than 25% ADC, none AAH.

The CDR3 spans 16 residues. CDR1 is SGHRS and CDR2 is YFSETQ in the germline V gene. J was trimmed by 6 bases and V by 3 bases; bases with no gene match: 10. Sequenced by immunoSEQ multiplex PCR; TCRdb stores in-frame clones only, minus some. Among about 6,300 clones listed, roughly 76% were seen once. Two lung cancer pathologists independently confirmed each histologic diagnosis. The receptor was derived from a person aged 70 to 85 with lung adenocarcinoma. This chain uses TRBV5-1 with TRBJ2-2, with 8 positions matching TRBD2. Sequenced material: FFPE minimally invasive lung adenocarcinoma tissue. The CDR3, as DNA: TGCGCCAGCAGCTCTGCTGGCGGGGGGAAGGCCGGGGAGCTGTTTTTT. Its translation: CASSSAGGGKAGELFF.